These 28 T cell receptor beta chains were all obtained from the same sample, sequenced in a study of blood T cell dynamics during melanoma immunotherapy (dated by TCRdb to 2020 to 2021). The time point label on this specimen signifies: week 3, after first cycle of checkpoint inhibitor. The receptor library was made with the immunoSEQ multiplex PCR assay. This immuneACCESS table, as held by TCRdb, lists in-frame sequences with V and J called but not all clones. Of the missing ones, under half trace to an unresolved V gene in checked studies; the others have no known cause. The sample table records approximately 11,000 clones; about nine tenths of these occur just once. The ten most abundant clones make up approximately 25% of the sample. The source was blood, collected from a patient treated with checkpoint blockade. Every receptor here comes from a human donor with melanoma.

This chain joins TRBV12-5 and TRBJ2-7; no reliable D call. The germline V gene has CDR1 LGHNT and CDR2 FRNRAP. This CDR3 comprises 12 residues. CDR3 nucleotides: TGTGCCGCCTCGGCCGACGGCCACGAGCAGTACTTC. Its translation: CAASADGHEQYF.

V is TRBV6-5 and J is TRBJ1-3; no definite D call. The V gene lost 2 bases and the J gene lost 0 bases, with 8 bases spanning the gap. CDR3 length equals 15 residues. Looked up from germline, CDR1 is MNHEY and CDR2 is SVGAGI. For the CDR3, the DNA is TGTGCCAGCAGTTACGGCCCAGGCTCTGGAAACACCATATATTTT. It yields the protein CASSYGPGSGNTIYF.

The rearrangement uses TRBV7-2 and TRBJ1-4; a possible D gene is TRBD1 (6 bases). The germline V gene encodes CDR1 SGHTA and CDR2 FQGNSA. The V and J ends lost 1 base and 7 bases respectively, with 16 bases between them. This CDR3 has 16 amino acids. In DNA, the CDR3 is TGTGCCAGCAGCTTAGGGGGGGCGGGGACCTTTGAAAAACTGTTTTTT. The encoded protein is CASSLGGAGTFEKLFF.

The genes are TRBV5-1 and TRBJ2-3; D unresolved. The CDR3 has 16 residues. V dropped 4 bases and J dropped 0 bases, with 15 bases sitting between them. Germline CDR1 reads SGHRS; CDR2 reads YFSETQ. CDR3 region: CASSPVARASTDTQYF. CDR3 DNA: TGCGCCAGCAGCCCCGTGGCCCGTGCTAGCACAGATACGCAGTATTTT.

CDR3 nucleotides: TGCAGCGTTGAAGGGGTGGGACAAAATGGCTACACCTTC. Protein sequence: CSVEGVGQNGYTF. V and J are TRBV29-1 and TRBJ1-2; D perhaps matches TRBD1 (6 bases). The germline V and J ends were trimmed by 1 base and 6 bases, with 12 bases remaining between them. Germline V CDR1 and CDR2: SQVTM, ANQGSEA. The CDR3 consists of 13 residues.

The chain is built from TRBV4-1 and TRBJ2-7; 7 nucleotides align to TRBD1. The V gene's germline CDR1 is MGHRA and CDR2 YSYEKL. The trim removed 0 bases at V and 5 bases at J, leaving 7 bases unmatched. The CDR3 loop spans 15 amino acids. CDR3 residues: CASSQDRGRSDEQYF. The CDR3 bases are TGCGCCAGCAGCCAAGATAGGGGGCGCAGCGACGAGCAGTACTTC.

V usage is TRBV19 and J usage is TRBJ2-2, with 8 positions matching TRBD1. Germline V gene sequence: CDR1 LNHDA, CDR2 SQIVND (reference sequence). The CDR3 extends over 15 amino acids. After removal of 3 bases from V and 5 bases from J, the junction contained 5 bases not matched to a gene. The CDR3 protein is CASSIQGAWTGELFF. The CDR3 nucleotides are TGTGCCAGTAGTATCCAGGGGGCCTGGACCGGGGAGCTGTTTTTT.

The rearrangement joins TRBV5-1 to TRBJ2-3, with D perhaps TRBD1 (5 bases). This CDR3 comprises 15 residues. Per the germline V gene, CDR1 is SGHRS and CDR2 is YFSETQ. Trimming removed 0 bases at V and 8 bases at J, with 16 bases between. CDR3 sequence: CASSLAGQGPATQYF. The DNA of the CDR3 is TGCGCCAGCAGCTTGGCCGGGCAGGGCCCGGCTACGCAGTATTTT.

The V and J genes are TRBV7-2 and TRBJ2-3; TRBD1 or TRBD2 may be the D gene (6 bases each). With 3 bases removed from V and 4 bases from J, the gap between germline ends came to 11 bases. CDR1 is SGHTA, CDR2 FQGNSA, per germline. The CDR3 extends over 14 amino acids. CDR3 sequence: CASSFWGAADTQYF. CDR3 in DNA: TGTGCCAGCAGCTTTTGGGGGGCGGCAGATACGCAGTATTTT.

The chain links TRBV5-1 to TRBJ1-2; perhaps TRBD1 as D (6 bases). This CDR3 region has 14 residues. V lost 0 bases, J lost 3 bases, and 9 bases lay in between. CDR1 and CDR2 (germline): SGHRS, YFSETQ. CDR3 coding DNA: TGCGCCAGCAGCTTGGCGGGGGGCGACTATGGCTACACCTTC. It translates to CASSLAGGDYGYTF. Complete variable domain (other parts from reference TRBV5-1 and TRBJ1-2): KAGVTQTPRYLIKTRGQQVTLSCSPISGHRSVSWYQQTPGQGLQFLFEYFSETQRNKGNFPGRFSGRQFSNSRSEMNVSTLELGDSALYLCASSLAGGDYGYTFGSGTRLTVV.

The J gene is TRBJ2-7, the V gene TRBV7-9, with a weak D call TRBD1 (6 bases). V lost 3 bases and J 9 bases, leaving 18 bases between the germline ends. This CDR3 contains 14 residues. The germline CDR1 and CDR2 sequences are SEHNR and FQNEAQ (reference sequence). Here the CDR3 DNA reads TGTGCCAGCAGCTTTGGCCAGGATGGGGGCCGGCAGTACTTC. This gives the protein CASSFGQDGGRQYF.

The chain links TRBV19 to TRBJ2-1, with D tentatively TRBD1 (6 bases). The length of the CDR3 is 12 residues. With 5 bases removed from V and 13 bases from J, the gap between germline ends came to 15 bases. CDR1 and CDR2 (germline): LNHDA, SQIVND (reference sequence). The CDR3 DNA reads as TGTGCCAGTAGTGCCGCAGGGGCCCCACAGTTCTTC. Translated, it gives CASSAAGAPQFF.

This chain links TRBV7-9 with TRBJ1-2; unclear D gene. Trimming pared 8 bases from V and 4 bases from J, leaving 17 bases between. From germline, CDR1 is SEHNR and CDR2 FQNEAQ (reference sequence). CDR3 length: 14 amino acids. The DNA for the CDR3 is TGTGCCAGCGCCGTGCTTGCTCCCTCCTATGGCTACACCTTC. Its protein is CASAVLAPSYGYTF.

Here the CDR3 reads CASSPAAGKLFF. In nucleotides, the CDR3 is TGCGCCAGCAGCCCCGCTGCTGGAAAACTGTTTTTT. The V and J genes are TRBV4-1 and TRBJ1-4; D remains ambiguous. CDR3 length: 12 amino acids. V was shortened by 4 bases and J by 10 bases, with 10 bases between the two germline ends. Germline V gene sequence: CDR1 MGHRA, CDR2 YSYEKL.

The chain combines TRBV5-6 with TRBJ2-3, with D possibly being TRBD1 or TRBD2 (5 bases each). Germline V gives CDR1 SGHDT, CDR2 YYEEEE. Trimming removed 4 bases from V and 0 bases from J, with 12 bases in between. The CDR3 is 15 amino acids. This CDR3 is CASSPGTASTDTQYF. The CDR3 DNA sequence: TGTGCCAGCAGCCCGGGGACGGCGAGCACAGATACGCAGTATTTT. Full variable domain (rest looked up from reference TRBV5-6 and TRBJ2-3): DAGVTQSPTHLIKTRGQQVTLRCSPKSGHDTVSWYQQALGQGPQFIFQYYEEEERQRGNFPDRFSGHQFPNYSSELNVNALLLGDSALYLCASSPGTASTDTQYFGPGTRLTVL.

The chain uses TRBV6-6 and TRBJ2-1, with 14 positions matching TRBD2. The ends lost 2 bases at V and 8 bases at J; junction bases unmatched: 5. CDR3 length equals 16 residues. CDR1 and CDR2 from the germline V gene are MNHNY and SVGAGI (reference sequence). The CDR3: CASSYPAGLAGDEQFF. Here the CDR3 DNA reads TGTGCCAGCAGTTACCCAGCGGGACTAGCGGGGGATGAGCAGTTCTTC.

The table lists this clone with a few counts. CDR3 region: CSVYTVNTEAFF. In nucleotides, the CDR3 is TGCAGCGTATACACAGTGAACACTGAAGCTTTCTTT. The rearrangement uses TRBV29-1 and TRBJ1-1; unclear D gene. Germline V CDR1 and CDR2: SQVTM, ANQGSEA. The CDR3 sequence is 12 residues long. V was shortened by 6 bases and J by 0 bases, with 8 bases between the two germline ends. The whole variable domain, filled in from reference TRBV29-1 and TRBJ1-1, reads SAVISQKPSRDICQRGTSLTIQCQVDSQVTMMFWYRQQPGQSLTLIATANQGSEATYESGFVIDKFPISRPNLTFSTLTVSNMSPEDSSIYLCSVYTVNTEAFFGQGTRLTVV.

The rearrangement joins TRBV7-9 to TRBJ2-7, with D hard to call. V shed 0 bases and J shed 9 bases, with 12 bases lying between them. The CDR3 sequence is 13 residues long. CDR1 and CDR2 (germline): SEHNR, FQNEAQ (reference sequence). CDR3 in DNA: TGTGCCAGCAGCTTAGCGGGTAGCTCCGGGCAGTACTTC. Protein sequence: CASSLAGSSGQYF.

V is TRBV6-4 and J is TRBJ1-1; TRBD1 matches 9 bases. Looked up from germline, CDR1 is MRHNA and CDR2 is SNTAGT. The V gene end was trimmed by 6 bases and the J gene end by 7 bases; junction bases not matched to a gene: 3. The CDR3 has 12 residues. Here the CDR3 reads CASRGDRDEAFF. CDR3 nucleotide sequence: TGTGCCAGCAGAGGGGACAGGGATGAAGCTTTCTTT.

The V call is TRBV6-5, the J call TRBJ2-7, with D perhaps matching TRBD1 or TRBD2 (5 bases each). CDR1 MNHEY and CDR2 SVGAGI come from the germline V gene. Trimming cost V 5 bases and J 7 bases, with 15 bases left between them. The CDR3 covers 13 residues. This CDR3 reads CASSPRSWGEQYF. The CDR3 region has the DNA TGTGCCAGCAGTCCCCGATCTTGGGGGGAGCAGTACTTC.

V is TRBV9 and J is TRBJ1-1; TRBD1 is a possible D gene (6 bases). This CDR3 contains 15 residues. Deletions cut 3 bases from V and 5 bases from J, with 17 bases between. Germline V gives CDR1 SGDLS, CDR2 YYNGEE. This CDR3 is CASSEGRGRETEAFF. The DNA for the CDR3 is TGTGCCAGCAGCGAGGGCAGGGGCCGGGAAACTGAAGCTTTCTTT.

The chain couples TRBV7-2 to TRBJ1-2, with D perhaps TRBD1 (5 bases). The CDR3 runs to 16 residues. Germline V gene lookup returns CDR1 SGHTA and CDR2 FQGNSA. V lost 3 bases and J lost 4, with 18 bases in between. This CDR3 is CASSFWVRTSSYGYTF. In DNA form, the CDR3 reads TGTGCCAGCAGCTTTTGGGTGAGGACATCCTCCTATGGCTACACCTTC.

CDR3 residues: CASSPRGLAGVGGTDTQYF. The CDR3 nucleotides read TGTGCCAGCAGCCCCCGGGGGCTAGCGGGAGTGGGTGGCACAGATACGCAGTATTTT. The rearrangement links TRBV9 to TRBJ2-3; TRBD2 matches at 10 bases. V shed 4 bases and J 1 base; nucleotides not matched to a gene: 15. The CDR3 length is 19 residues. Looked up from germline, CDR1 is SGDLS and CDR2 is YYNGEE.

J is TRBJ2-7 and V is TRBV19, with TRBD2 identical over 11 bases. This CDR3 region has 18 residues. V lost 3 bases and J lost 4; bases outside the gene matches: 14. CDR1 and CDR2 (germline): LNHDA, SQIVND (reference sequence). DNA for the CDR3: TGTGCCAGTAGTATGCGGTATTGGTTGGCTAGCGGGAGGTACGAGCAGTACTTC. It is translated as CASSMRYWLASGRYEQYF.

This chain uses TRBV5-4 with TRBJ1-2; possibly TRBD1 for D (6 bases). Germline V gene data show CDR1 as SGHNT and CDR2 as YYREEE (reference sequence). The CDR3 consists of 15 residues. V lost 3 bases and J lost 3, with 15 bases in between. CDR3 nucleotide sequence: TGTGCCAGCAGCTCACCACAGGGAATCTACTATGGCTACACCTTC. Its translation is CASSSPQGIYYGYTF. The whole variable domain, filled in from reference TRBV5-4 and TRBJ1-2, reads ETGVTQSPTHLIKTRGQQVTLRCSSQSGHNTVSWYQQALGQGPQFIFQYYREEENGRGNFPPRFSGLQFPNYSSELNVNALELDDSALYLCASSSPQGIYYGYTFGSGTRLTVV.

This clone was seen a handful of times. The rearrangement uses TRBV5-6 and TRBJ2-3; 13 nucleotides match TRBD2. J was trimmed by 6 bases and V by 6 bases; bases with no gene match: 7. This CDR3 is 15 amino acids long. Germline CDR1 is SGHDT and CDR2 is YYEEEE. CDR3 nucleotide sequence: TGTGCCAGCACCACTAGCGGGAGGGCCTGGGATACGCAGTATTTT. It specifies CASTTSGRAWDTQYF. Filled out from reference TRBV5-6 and TRBJ2-3, the complete variable domain reads DAGVTQSPTHLIKTRGQQVTLRCSPKSGHDTVSWYQQALGQGPQFIFQYYEEEERQRGNFPDRFSGHQFPNYSSELNVNALLLGDSALYLCASTTSGRAWDTQYFGPGTRLTVL.

This chain joins TRBV4-1 and TRBJ1-1; TRBD1 is a possible D gene (6 bases). The CDR3 contains 19 residues. The germline V gene encodes CDR1 MGHRA and CDR2 YSYEKL. V lost 1 base to trimming and J lost 7 bases, with 28 bases between them. This chain's CDR3 is CASSQGGGVVGAPRGEAFF. As DNA, the CDR3 is TGCGCCAGCAGCCAAGGCGGAGGGGTAGTGGGGGCCCCTAGAGGTGAAGCTTTCTTT.

The chain carries TRBV7-3 and TRBJ1-1; 10 nucleotides line up with TRBD1. The CDR3 extends over 13 amino acids. CDR1 SGHTA and CDR2 FQGTGA come from the germline V gene. J was trimmed by 0 bases and V by 10 bases; bases with no gene match: 2. This CDR3 is CATGQGMNTEAFF. The DNA for the CDR3 is TGTGCCACGGGACAGGGGATGAACACTGAAGCTTTCTTT.